These 19 T cell receptor beta chains were sequenced from one sample in a study of blood T cell repertoires in COVID-19. Measured with immunoSEQ multiplex PCR; TCRdb has only the in-frame clones, and not every one. In the table there are 130,000 to 150,000 clones, 70% to 85% of which are singletons. The sequencing sample was made of peripheral blood. The receptors shown here come from a human donor in a cohort sampled during active COVID-19.

The rearrangement joins TRBV27 to TRBJ1-1; D possibly corresponds to TRBD1 (5 bases). The CDR3 is 14 residues long. The germline gives CDR1 MNHEY, CDR2 SMNVEV (reference sequence). Trimming stripped 2 bases from V and 1 base from J, with 8 bases between. In nucleotides, the CDR3 is TGTGCCAGCAGTTTAAGGGACTCGAACACTGAAGCTTTCTTT. It yields the protein CASSLRDSNTEAFF.

This clone was found once. This CDR3 is also generated by other DNA sequences in the sample. The chain is built from TRBV12-3 or TRBV12-4 and TRBJ2-7; weak D call: TRBD1 (6 bases). Between the trimmed V and J ends, which lost 6 bases and 4 bases, there was a span of 10 bases. This CDR3 contains 12 residues. CDR3 residues: CASSLTGYEQYF. The CDR3 coding sequence is TGTGCCAGCAGCCTCACAGGGTACGAGCAGTACTTC.

The V and J genes are TRBV5-1 and TRBJ1-4, with a tentative D call TRBD1 (5 bases). The CDR3 has 16 amino acids. V gave up 0 bases and J gave up 6 bases, with 15 bases separating them. Germline-derived CDR1 and CDR2 are SGHRS and YFSETQ. The CDR3 sequence is CASSLAPGWRDEKLFF. The CDR3, as DNA: TGCGCCAGCAGCTTGGCTCCAGGGTGGAGGGATGAAAAACTGTTTTTT.

The J gene is TRBJ1-2, the V gene TRBV6-5, with 8 bases that match TRBD1. The CDR3 length is 13 residues. The junction had 7 bases not matched to a gene; V was cut back by 6 bases and J by 7 bases. Germline values: CDR1 MNHEY, CDR2 SVGAGI. The CDR3 DNA reads TGTGCCAGCAGCCGGACAGGGAGTGCTGGCTACACCTTC. Translation gives CASSRTGSAGYTF.

This clone came up once. V is TRBV6-2 or TRBV6-3 and J is TRBJ2-7, with D tentatively TRBD2 (5 bases). Germline loops: CDR1 MNHEY, CDR2 SVGEGT. Trimming removed 3 bases from V and 2 bases from J, with 11 bases in between. The CDR3 covers 14 residues. The CDR3 is CASSYPGSTYEQYF. For the CDR3, the DNA is TGTGCCAGCAGTTATCCGGGGAGCACCTACGAGCAGTACTTC.

The V call is TRBV3-1 (or the pseudogene TRBV3-2), the J call TRBJ2-1; 7 nucleotides agree with TRBD2. The CDR3 extends over 17 amino acids. Germline trimming cut 4 bases from V and 1 base from J; bases unmatched to any gene: 10. The germline gives CDR1 LGHDT, CDR2 YNNKEL (reference sequence). This CDR3 is CASSLLGGGRSYNEQFF. For the CDR3, the DNA is TGTGCCAGCAGCCTCTTGGGGGGGGGACGATCCTACAATGAGCAGTTCTTC.

The chain recombines TRBV2 with TRBJ2-7, with D unresolved. CDR3 length: 15 amino acids. The V end was cut by 3 bases, the J end by 0 bases, with 12 bases between. CDR1 SNHLY and CDR2 FYNNEI come from the germline V gene. The CDR3 region has the DNA TGTGCCAGCAGTGAGGAGTTCTCCGGCTCCTACGAGCAGTACTTC. Its protein is CASSEEFSGSYEQYF.

This chain joins TRBV27 and TRBJ2-7, with a weak D call TRBD2 (6 bases). There are 14 residues in the CDR3. Trimming pared 5 bases from V and 4 bases from J, leaving 15 bases between. Germline values: CDR1 MNHEY, CDR2 SMNVEV (reference sequence). The CDR3 DNA sequence: TGTGCCAGCAGTAGAACCGGGAGAAGATACGAGCAGTACTTC. It is translated as CASSRTGRRYEQYF.

The chain combines TRBV29-1 with TRBJ2-3; TRBD2 might be the D (6 bases). CDR3 length: 14 residues. CDR1 and CDR2 (germline): SQVTM, ANQGSEA. Trimming took 6 bases from V and 4 from J, leaving 17 bases between them. This CDR3 is CSVETRRVADTQYF. The CDR3 bases are TGCAGCGTAGAGACTAGACGGGTCGCAGATACGCAGTATTTT.

The rearrangement joins TRBV19 to TRBJ2-3; 8 bases align to TRBD2. This CDR3 has 13 residues. J was trimmed by 2 bases and V by 10 bases; bases with no gene match: 5. Looked up from germline, CDR1 is LNHDA and CDR2 is SQIVND (reference sequence). This CDR3 is CATAGGYTDTQYF. CDR3 coding DNA: TGTGCCACCGCGGGGGGATACACAGATACGCAGTATTTT. The full variable domain, completed using reference TRBV19 and TRBJ2-3, is DGGITQSPKYLFRKEGQNVTLSCEQNLNHDAMYWYRQDPGQGLRLIYYSQIVNDFQKGDIAEGYSVSREKKESFPLTVTSAQKNPTAFYLCATAGGYTDTQYFGPGTRLTVL.

The chain links TRBV7-2 to TRBJ2-1; 9 bases are a match to TRBD1. CDR1 and CDR2 from the germline V gene are SGHTA and FQGNSA. The length of the CDR3 is 16 residues. Trimming took 2 bases from V and 8 from J; bases not matched to a gene: 10. This chain's CDR3 is CASSLSGQGRLDEQFF. CDR3 coding DNA: TGTGCCAGCAGCTTATCTGGACAGGGGAGATTGGATGAGCAGTTCTTC.

The chain carries TRBV7-2 and TRBJ1-5; no firm D call. This CDR3 has 13 residues. Germline CDR1 SGHTA, CDR2 FQGNSA. Trimming took off 2 bases at V and 6 bases at J, with 8 bases between the two ends. CDR3 residues: CASSLYRGQPQHF. Written as DNA, the CDR3 is TGTGCCAGCAGCTTATACCGGGGTCAGCCCCAGCATTTT. The complete variable domain, with remaining parts taken from reference TRBV7-2 and TRBJ1-5, reads GAGVSQSPSNKVTEKGKDVELRCDPISGHTALYWYRQSLGQGLEFLIYFQGNSAPDKSGLPSDRFSAERTGGSVSTLTIQRTQQEDSAVYLCASSLYRGQPQHFGDGTRLSIL.

The sample holds one count of this clone. The rearrangement uses TRBV7-3 and TRBJ2-5, with TRBD1 identical over 8 bases. V dropped 4 bases and J dropped 5; count of bases not matched to a gene: 6. The length of the CDR3 is 14 residues. Germline V gene lookup returns CDR1 SGHTA and CDR2 FQGTGA. Written as DNA, the CDR3 is TGTGCCAGCAGCTCGACAGGGGCGTGGGAGACCCAGTACTTC. Encoded protein: CASSSTGAWETQYF.

The chain employs TRBV20-1 and TRBJ1-2; D gene uncertain. CDR3 length: 10 residues. V was shortened by 3 bases and J by 6 bases, with 5 bases between the two germline ends. From germline, CDR1 is DFQATT and CDR2 SNEGSKA (reference sequence). CDR3 protein: CSARSDGYTF. As DNA, the CDR3 is TGCAGTGCTAGGAGTGATGGCTACACCTTC.

The V call is TRBV5-1, the J call TRBJ2-1; D gene ambiguous. CDR1 and CDR2 (germline): SGHRS, YFSETQ. The V gene lost 4 bases and the J gene lost 2 bases, with 10 bases spanning the gap. This CDR3 region has 14 residues. The DNA for the CDR3 is TGCGCCAGCAGCCCCGGCGAGGCCTACAATGAGCAGTTCTTC. This encodes CASSPGEAYNEQFF. The full variable domain, rest sourced from reference TRBV5-1 and TRBJ2-1, is KAGVTQTPRYLIKTRGQQVTLSCSPISGHRSVSWYQQTPGQGLQFLFEYFSETQRNKGNFPGRFSGRQFSNSRSEMNVSTLELGDSALYLCASSPGEAYNEQFFGPGTRLTVL.

The chain combines TRBV28 with TRBJ2-3; TRBD2 might be the D (5 bases). Germline V gene sequence: CDR1 MDHEN, CDR2 SYDVKM. The CDR3 totals 13 residues. V lost 3 bases to trimming and J lost 8 bases, with 12 bases between them. The CDR3, as DNA: TGTGCCAGCAGTTTTCGAGGGCTTGTTACGCAGTATTTT. This encodes CASSFRGLVTQYF.

On this clone: One end of the junction varies from germline; a read error may be responsible. The chain couples TRBV28 to TRBJ1-6; no reliable D call. Germline CDR1 is MDHEN and CDR2 is SYDVKM. The CDR3 runs to 14 residues. The CDR3 is CASCLASRGSPLHF. The CDR3 bases are TGTGCCAGCTGTTTAGCATCTCGGGGATCACCCCTCCACTTT.

The CDR3 DNA is TGTGCCAGCAGCCTAACAGGGTTAAGCACAGATACGCAGTATTTT. Translating gives CASSLTGLSTDTQYF. The genes are TRBV7-2 and TRBJ2-3, with a weak D call TRBD1 (6 bases). The CDR3 extends over 15 amino acids. Per the germline V gene, CDR1 is SGHTA and CDR2 is FQGNSA. Trimming shortened V by 5 bases and J by 0 bases, and 12 bases separated the two germline ends.

The gene calls are TRBV11-2 and TRBJ2-3; no reliable D call. Germline CDR1 SGHAT, CDR2 FQNNGV. The CDR3 is 15 amino acids. The V end lost 1 base, the J end lost 0 bases, and 8 bases lay between the germline ends. CDR3 loop: CASSLGLSSTDTQYF. The CDR3 nucleotides read TGTGCCAGCAGCTTAGGTCTCTCTAGCACAGATACGCAGTATTTT.